This T cell receptor (beta chain) stems from a study of cytotoxic CD8 clonotypes in ibrutinib-treated CLL. Across the whole study: Recorded responses included 24 partial and 2 complete; following median about 68 months, roughly 15 stayed remitted and 12 progressed. It was after a median roughly eleven months of treatment, range 6 to 36, that response samples were taken.

Depths of 1 in 200,000 to 1 in 1 million T cells were the sequencing target. Only in-frame clones appear in the TCRdb table, and some are missing; sequencing was by immunoSEQ multiplex PCR. In the table there are around 300,000 clones, 70% to 80% of which are singletons. The CDR3 runs 13 residues. CDR1 SGHDT and CDR2 YYEEEE come from the germline V gene. Deletions cut 4 bases from V and 3 bases from J, with 8 bases between. Study-wide findings and caveats: Elevated clonality accompanied ibrutinib response, with a return toward baseline values at progression.

This clone has just a few counts. What it recognizes is unknown. This clonotype was obtained from a human donor with chronic lymphocytic leukemia. The input for sequencing was PBMCs, taken before ibrutinib treatment. The J gene is TRBJ1-5, the V gene TRBV5-6; no clear D gene. The CDR3 sequence is CASSAGFNQPQHF. The CDR3 bases are TGTGCCAGCAGCGCAGGATTCAATCAGCCCCAGCATTTT. The variable domain in full, with the rest retrieved from reference TRBV5-6 and TRBJ1-5, is DAGVTQSPTHLIKTRGQQVTLRCSPKSGHDTVSWYQQALGQGPQFIFQYYEEEERQRGNFPDRFSGHQFPNYSSELNVNALLLGDSALYLCASSAGFNQPQHFGDGTRLSIL.